The 11 T cell receptor beta chains listed next were all sequenced from one sample in a study of cytomegalovirus exposure and HLA in healthy donors. It was with 60 Vbeta and 13 Jbeta primers that the PCR ran. TCRdb's table, derived via immunoSEQ multiplex PCR, lists solely in-frame clones and lacks some. The sample holds 110,000 or so clones, roughly 63% seen once. The sample comprised PBMCs. Receptors were obtained from a woman in her 70s in good health and CMV-seropositive.

The chain joins TRBV9 to TRBJ1-1, with TRBD1 matching over 10 bases. Per germline, CDR1 SGDLS and CDR2 YYNGEE. J gave up 1 base and V 0 bases, and 3 bases lay outside the gene matches. The CDR3 runs 16 residues. CDR3 nucleotide sequence: TGTGCCAGCAGCGTAGCTCGGGACAGGGGGAACACTGAAGCTTTCTTT. Translation gives CASSVARDRGNTEAFF.

This clone was observed a handful of times. DNA for the CDR3: TGTGCCAGCAGCACAGGGTACCAAGAGACCCAGTACTTC. Protein: CASSTGYQETQYF. The V call is TRBV11-2, the J call TRBJ2-5; D may be TRBD1 (6 bases). V was trimmed by 5 bases and J by 0 bases, leaving 7 bases between them. The CDR3 runs to 13 residues. Germline CDR1 reads SGHAT; CDR2 reads FQNNGV.

This chain joins TRBV27 and TRBJ2-7, with 8 bases aligning to TRBD1. Germline V gives CDR1 MNHEY, CDR2 SMNVEV (reference sequence). With V trimmed by 4 bases and J by 3 bases, 5 bases remained unmatched. This CDR3 contains 14 residues. The CDR3 DNA reads TGTGCCAGCAGTTCGAGGACAGGGCTCTACGAGCAGTACTTC. Amino acids: CASSSRTGLYEQYF.

This clone was seen a single time. The rearrangement joins TRBV11-3 to TRBJ1-1; D gene uncertain. Germline assignment: CDR1 SGHNT and CDR2 YENEEA. The CDR3 consists of 15 residues. Trimming removed 3 bases from V and 0 bases from J, with 11 bases in between. In DNA form, the CDR3 reads TGTGCCAGCAGCTTGGGCCAGAACATGAACACTGAAGCTTTCTTT. Amino acid sequence: CASSLGQNMNTEAFF.

The V call is TRBV2, the J call TRBJ1-4, with 7 nucleotides matching TRBD1. V shed 7 bases, J shed 0 bases, and the junction held 5 bases outside the gene matches. The CDR3 spans 15 residues. Germline lookup yields CDR1 SNHLY and CDR2 FYNNEI. The CDR3 reads CASKQGPTTNEKLFF. DNA for the CDR3: TGTGCCAGCAAACAGGGGCCTACAACTAATGAAAAACTGTTTTTT.

This sequence joins TRBV4-2 and TRBJ2-1; D possibly corresponds to TRBD2 (5 bases). Trimming stripped 3 bases from V and 0 bases from J, with 12 bases between. CDR3 length equals 16 residues. Per germline, CDR1 LGHNA and CDR2 YNFKEQ. CDR3 coding DNA: TGTGCCAGCAGCCATCTTGAGGGCGGCTCCTACAATGAGCAGTTCTTC. As protein: CASSHLEGGSYNEQFF.

V and J are TRBV2 and TRBJ2-4; TRBD2 matches at 7 bases. The germline gives CDR1 SNHLY, CDR2 FYNNEI. The CDR3 runs 16 residues. J was trimmed by 2 bases and V by 1 base; bases with no gene match: 5. The chain's CDR3 is CASSEESGGSKNIQYF. The CDR3 DNA follows: TGTGCCAGCAGTGAAGAATCCGGGGGGTCCAAAAACATTCAGTACTTC. The variable domain in full, with the rest retrieved from reference TRBV2 and TRBJ2-4, is EPEVTQTPSHQVTQMGQEVILRCVPISNHLYFYWYRQILGQKVEFLVSFYNNEISEKSEIFDDQFSVERPDGSNFTLKIRSTKLEDSAMYFCASSEESGGSKNIQYFGAGTRLSVL.

J is TRBJ1-4 and V is TRBV2; 8 nucleotides line up with TRBD1. The CDR3 is made up of 16 amino acids. The germline CDR1 and CDR2 sequences are SNHLY and FYNNEI. J was trimmed by 8 bases and V by 5 bases; bases with no gene match: 13. The CDR3 is CASSPGSTGVYEKLFF. The CDR3 coding sequence is TGTGCCAGCAGTCCAGGATCGACAGGGGTGTACGAAAAACTGTTTTTT.

This sequence joins TRBV4-1 and TRBJ2-7; maybe TRBD2 (6 bases). The CDR3 covers 13 residues. CDR1 is MGHRA and CDR2 is YSYEKL in the germline V gene. V was shortened by 4 bases and J by 3 bases, with 10 bases between the two germline ends. This CDR3 reads CASSPGGNYEQYF. The DNA for the CDR3 is TGCGCCAGCAGCCCCGGGGGAAACTACGAGCAGTACTTC.

For this clone: The junction does not match germline at one end; this may be a read error. V usage is TRBV4-1 and J usage is TRBJ1-1, with a tentative D call TRBD1 (6 bases). The CDR3 consists of 15 residues. Germline V gene data show CDR1 as MGHRA and CDR2 as YSYEKL. CDR3 in amino acids: CASSLQGDTNAEAFF. The DNA for the CDR3 is TGCGCCAGCAGCCTCCAAGGGGACACGAACGCTGAAGCTTTCTTT.

The J gene is TRBJ1-4, the V gene TRBV6-5; weak D call: TRBD1 (6 bases). The CDR3 sequence is 15 residues long. Trimming shortened V by 0 bases and J by 5 bases, and 10 bases separated the two germline ends. Germline CDR1 MNHEY, CDR2 SVGAGI. Here the CDR3 reads CASSYSAGVNEKLFF. The CDR3 DNA sequence: TGTGCCAGCAGTTACTCGGCAGGGGTGAATGAAAAACTGTTTTTT.